The source of this TCR beta chain is a study of blood T cell repertoires in COVID-19. Study at large: Samples came from the United States, Italy and Spain, spanning acute and convalescent COVID-19. T cells, B-cell-depleted T cells, or PBMCs supplied cDNA or gDNA.

As originally analysed: Reference gene primer amplification yielded estimated nucleated cell counts. The data were produced by immunoSEQ multiplex PCR, yet TCRdb's version contains in-frame clones alone and is incomplete. That table gives V, J and clone size, and the DNA gave D and trimming. In the table there are about 15,000 clones, roughly 90% of which are singletons. Sequences were obtained from peripheral blood. The sequence came from a human donor in a cohort sampled during active COVID-19.

CDR3 sequence (DNA): TGTGCCAGCAGCCTCAGACAGGGAGGAGGGAATTCACCCCTCCACTTT. This codes for CASSLRQGGGNSPLHF. The rearrangement uses TRBV2 and TRBJ1-6, with 7 bases matching TRBD1. After removal of 6 bases from V and 7 bases from J, the junction contained 12 bases not matched to a gene. Germline loops: CDR1 SNHLY, CDR2 FYNNEI. The CDR3 runs 16 residues.